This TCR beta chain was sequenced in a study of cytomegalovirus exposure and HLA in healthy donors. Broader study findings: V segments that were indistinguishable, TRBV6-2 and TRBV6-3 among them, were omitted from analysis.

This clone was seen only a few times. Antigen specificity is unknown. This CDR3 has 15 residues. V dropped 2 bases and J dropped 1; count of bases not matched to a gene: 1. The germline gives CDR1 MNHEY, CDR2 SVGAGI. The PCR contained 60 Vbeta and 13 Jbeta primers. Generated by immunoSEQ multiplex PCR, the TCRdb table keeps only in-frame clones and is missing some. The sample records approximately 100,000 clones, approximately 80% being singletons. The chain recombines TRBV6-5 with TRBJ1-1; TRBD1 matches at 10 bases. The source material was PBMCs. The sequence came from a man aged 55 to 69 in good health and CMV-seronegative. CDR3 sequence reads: CASSYGDRGNTEAFF. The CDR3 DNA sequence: TGTGCCAGCAGTTACGGGGACAGGGGGAACACTGAAGCTTTCTTT.